A single sample is the source of the 26 T cell receptor beta chains below, sequenced in a study of T cells of healthy individuals. TCRdb re-called the 5' RACE reads with MiXCR, one entry per CDR3 protein. The profile shows around 98,000 distinct CDR3 sequences, 17% of them singletons. These receptors all come from a human donor in good health.

This clonotype appeared many times. The J gene is TRBJ1-2, the V gene TRBV7-2, with D unclear. Germline V CDR1 and CDR2: SGHTA, FQGNSA. V dropped 5 bases and J dropped 7 bases, with 17 bases sitting between them. The CDR3 runs 14 residues. The CDR3 is CASSTYRTSGGYTF. CDR3 coding DNA: TGTGCCAGCAGCACGTACAGAACCTCGGGTGGCTACACCTTC.

The chain recombines TRBV5-1 with TRBJ1-1; D perhaps matches TRBD1 (5 bases). Trimming took off 3 bases at V and 2 bases at J, with 11 bases between the two ends. Germline lookup yields CDR1 SGHRS and CDR2 YFSETQ. The CDR3 has 14 amino acids. CDR3 sequence: CASSSQGRNTEAFF. CDR3 DNA: TGCGCCAGCAGCTCCCAGGGTAGAAACACTGAAGCTTTCTTT.

This clonotype was counted only a few times. The chain joins TRBV5-1 to TRBJ2-3; perhaps TRBD2 as D (5 bases). Trimming stripped 4 bases from V and 4 bases from J, with 7 bases between. This CDR3 region has 12 residues. CDR1 is SGHRS, CDR2 YFSETQ, per germline. The CDR3 loop is CASSERADTQYF. CDR3 in DNA: TGCGCCAGCAGCGAGAGGGCAGATACGCAGTATTTT. Full variable domain (outside the CDR3, taken from reference TRBV5-1 and TRBJ2-3): KAGVTQTPRYLIKTRGQQVTLSCSPISGHRSVSWYQQTPGQGLQFLFEYFSETQRNKGNFPGRFSGRQFSNSRSEMNVSTLELGDSALYLCASSERADTQYFGPGTRLTVL.

V and J are TRBV28 and TRBJ2-2; maybe TRBD1 (5 bases). V shed 6 bases and J shed 3 bases, with 11 bases lying between them. Per germline, CDR1 MDHEN and CDR2 SYDVKM. The CDR3 is made up of 14 amino acids. The CDR3 DNA sequence: TGTGCCAGCAGACGCTTCAGGGACACCGGGGAGCTGTTTTTT. This codes for CASRRFRDTGELFF.

This clonotype has just a few counts. The J gene is TRBJ2-3, the V gene TRBV20-1, with D unclear. CDR1 DFQATT and CDR2 SNEGSKA come from the germline V gene (reference sequence). The CDR3 loop spans 14 amino acids. Trimming shortened V by 3 bases and J by 1 base, and 11 bases separated the two germline ends. CDR3 loop: CSASPGLRTDTQYF. CDR3 DNA sequence: TGCAGTGCTAGCCCGGGCCTCCGCACAGATACGCAGTATTTT.

This clonotype was seen at least ten times. The rearrangement uses TRBV24-1 and TRBJ1-5; tentative D call: TRBD1 (5 bases). The CDR3 is made up of 14 amino acids. Germline CDR1 reads KGHDR; CDR2 reads SFDVKD. V shed 9 bases and J shed 1 base, with 12 bases lying between them. The CDR3 is CATGAGRSNQPQHF. CDR3 DNA sequence: TGTGCCACCGGGGCTGGACGGAGCAATCAGCCCCAGCATTTT.

This clonotype turned up a few times. The rearrangement links TRBV20-1 to TRBJ1-2, with a tentative D call TRBD1 (6 bases). Germline loops: CDR1 DFQATT, CDR2 SNEGSKA (reference sequence). The CDR3 has 12 amino acids. Trimming removed 3 bases from V and 4 bases from J, with 9 bases in between. CDR3 amino acids: CSARGGSYGYTF. CDR3 coding DNA: TGCAGTGCTAGGGGGGGCTCCTATGGCTACACCTTC.

This clonotype was recorded a few times. The rearrangement uses TRBV19 and TRBJ2-1; either TRBD1 or TRBD2 may supply D (5 bases each). CDR3 length: 14 residues. Germline V lookup: CDR1 LNHDA, CDR2 SQIVND (reference sequence). V lost 7 bases and J 3 bases, leaving 13 bases between the germline ends. This chain's CDR3 is CASTVGTGYNEQFF. The CDR3 DNA reads as TGTGCCAGTACCGTCGGGACGGGCTACAATGAGCAGTTCTTC.

The V call is TRBV28, the J call TRBJ2-7; possibly TRBD2 for D (6 bases). This CDR3 has 10 residues. V was trimmed by 6 bases and J by 6 bases, leaving 6 bases between them. The germline V gene encodes CDR1 MDHEN and CDR2 SYDVKM. The CDR3 DNA follows: TGTGCCAGCAGCGGGGGCGAGCAGTACTTC. It codes for CASSGGEQYF.

This clonotype has ten or more counts. The J gene is TRBJ1-1, the V gene TRBV28; 10 nucleotides align to TRBD1. The germline V gene has CDR1 MDHEN and CDR2 SYDVKM. J lost 11 bases, V lost 5 bases, and 14 bases had no gene match. The CDR3 spans 15 residues. For the CDR3, the DNA is TGTGCCAGCAGTCCCGGGACAGGGGATAGGGGGAAGGCTTTCTTT. It translates to CASSPGTGDRGKAFF.

The chain uses TRBV5-1 and TRBJ2-2; D possibly matches TRBD1 or TRBD2 (7 bases each). Germline assignment: CDR1 SGHRS and CDR2 YFSETQ. The V gene lost 4 bases and the J gene lost 7 bases, with 20 bases spanning the gap. The CDR3 has 16 residues. The CDR3 protein is CASSREDRTFSGELFF. CDR3 nucleotides: TGCGCCAGCAGCCGGGAGGACAGGACCTTTAGCGGGGAGCTGTTTTTT.

The CDR3 bases are TGTGCCATCAGTGACCCGGGACTAGCGGGGAACACCGGGGAGCTGTTTTTT. Residues: CAISDPGLAGNTGELFF. The gene calls are TRBV10-3 and TRBJ2-2; 12 bases match TRBD2. There are 17 residues in the CDR3. In germline, CDR1 is ENHRY, CDR2 SYGVKD. V trimming: 3 bases; J trimming: 1 base; junction bases outside the gene matches: 3.

This clonotype came up a few times. This sequence joins TRBV15 and TRBJ2-2; D unclear. The ends were cut back, 0 bases at V and 4 bases at J, with 6 bases in the middle. Germline CDR1 and CDR2: LNHNV and YYDKDF (reference sequence). The CDR3 is 14 residues long. Written as DNA, the CDR3 is TGTGCCACCAGCAGAGACAGGTTCACCGGGGAGCTGTTTTTT. It specifies CATSRDRFTGELFF.

This clonotype has only a few counts. The chain is built from TRBV28 and TRBJ2-3, with 11 bases lining up with TRBD1. The CDR3 has 15 amino acids. Germline lookup yields CDR1 MDHEN and CDR2 SYDVKM. Trimming cost V 6 bases and J 4 bases; bases outside gene matches: 6. The CDR3 nucleotides are TGTGCCAGCAGATTTTCGGGACAGGGGGCAGATACGCAGTATTTT. Translating gives CASRFSGQGADTQYF.

The rearrangement uses TRBV5-1 and TRBJ2-2; D remains ambiguous. The germline CDR1 and CDR2 sequences are SGHRS and YFSETQ. The CDR3 is 14 amino acids. V was pared by 3 bases and J by 1 base, with 7 bases between. The CDR3 sequence is CASSSAGNTGELFF. As DNA, the CDR3 is TGCGCCAGCAGCTCGGCAGGGAACACCGGGGAGCTGTTTTTT.

The rearrangement links TRBV15 to TRBJ1-3; a weak D match, TRBD1 (5 bases). Germline loops: CDR1 LNHNV, CDR2 YYDKDF (reference sequence). V lost 0 bases to trimming and J lost 3 bases, with 15 bases between them. This CDR3 is 17 amino acids long. This chain's CDR3 is CATSRDFGGVSGNTIYF. The CDR3, as DNA: TGTGCCACCAGCAGAGATTTTGGGGGAGTAAGTGGAAACACCATATATTTT.

This clonotype was found a few times. The chain has TRBV12-3 or TRBV12-4 and TRBJ1-5; no definite D call. V was clipped by 5 bases and J by 0 bases, with 8 bases between them. This CDR3 is built from 14 residues. CDR3 amino acids: CASSKDHSNQPQHF. CDR3 nucleotides: TGTGCCAGCAGTAAGGATCATAGCAATCAGCCCCAGCATTTT.

The V gene is TRBV18, the J gene TRBJ2-6; D not resolved. Trimming stripped 0 bases from V and 6 bases from J, with 6 bases between. This CDR3 has 14 residues. Germline V lookup: CDR1 KGHSH, CDR2 LQKENI. The CDR3 sequence: CASSPPVSANVLTF. The CDR3 DNA is TGTGCCAGCTCACCACCGGTATCGGCCAACGTCCTGACTTTC.

The V call is TRBV5-6, the J call TRBJ2-4; D call uncertain. This CDR3 comprises 15 residues. V dropped 0 bases and J dropped 3 bases, with 10 bases sitting between them. The germline gives CDR1 SGHDT, CDR2 YYEEEE. The CDR3 is CASSLALSNKNIQYF. The CDR3 nucleotides read TGTGCCAGCAGCTTGGCCCTCAGTAACAAAAACATTCAGTACTTC.

This clonotype appeared a few times. The chain uses TRBV12-3 or TRBV12-4 and TRBJ2-3; perhaps TRBD1 as D (6 bases). CDR3 length: 14 residues. Trimming stripped 6 bases from V and 2 bases from J, with 12 bases between. DNA of the CDR3: TGTGCCAGCAGCAGGGGACGGTTCACAGATACGCAGTATTTT. Translated: CASSRGRFTDTQYF.

Many counts were recorded for this clonotype. V gene TRBV7-2 combines with J gene TRBJ1-4; no firm D call. The CDR3 runs to 14 residues. The germline V gene has CDR1 SGHTA and CDR2 FQGNSA. V was cut by 0 bases and J by 8 bases, with 10 bases left in between. In nucleotides, the CDR3 is TGTGCCAGCAGCTTAGCGGGGTTGGGCGAAAAACTGTTTTTT. It encodes CASSLAGLGEKLFF.

The chain couples TRBV7-2 to TRBJ2-2, with D unclear. With 0 bases removed from V and 3 bases from J, the gap between germline ends came to 8 bases. Germline-derived CDR1 and CDR2 are SGHTA and FQGNSA. CDR3 length: 15 amino acids. The CDR3 DNA is TGTGCCAGCAGCTTAGCTAGGTTGGACACCGGGGAGCTGTTTTTT. Its translation is CASSLARLDTGELFF.

This clonotype has a handful of counts. The chain uses TRBV7-9 and TRBJ2-7, with D possibly being TRBD1 or TRBD2 (5 bases each). Germline CDR1 reads SEHNR; CDR2 reads FQNEAQ (reference sequence). The CDR3 consists of 18 residues. V lost 1 base and J 3 bases, leaving 22 bases between the germline ends. The CDR3 DNA sequence: TGTGCCAGCAGCTTAGGGGGCCCCACCCCTTTGGGGGTCTACGAGCAGTACTTC. Protein product: CASSLGGPTPLGVYEQYF. Complete variable domain (other parts from reference TRBV7-9 and TRBJ2-7): DTGVSQNPRHKITKRGQNVTFRCDPISEHNRLYWYRQTLGQGPEFLTYFQNEAQLEKSRLLSDRFSAERPKGSFSTLEIQRTEQGDSAMYLCASSLGGPTPLGVYEQYFGPGTRLTVT.

Many counts were recorded for this clonotype. The chain links TRBV6-5 to TRBJ1-1, with D tentatively TRBD1 (5 bases). V lost 5 bases, J lost 7 bases, and 14 bases lay in between. CDR3 length equals 13 residues. Germline CDR1 reads MNHEY; CDR2 reads SVGAGI. CDR3 in DNA: TGTGCCAGCAGTGCCCAGGGCAGATATGAAGCTTTCTTT. Translation: CASSAQGRYEAFF.

This clonotype was observed at least ten times. The chain is built from TRBV20-1 and TRBJ2-7, with 8 positions matching TRBD1. Trimming removed 6 bases from V and 7 bases from J; junction bases left unmatched: 17. The CDR3 runs 15 residues. Germline V gene sequence: CDR1 DFQATT, CDR2 SNEGSKA (reference sequence). The CDR3: CSALEGDRNGLEQYF. Written as DNA, the CDR3 is TGCAGTGCCTTGGAAGGGGACAGGAATGGCCTAGAGCAGTACTTC.

A single count supports this clonotype. The chain is built from TRBV25-1 and TRBJ2-6, with 7 positions matching TRBD1. V gave up 3 bases and J gave up 3 bases; unmatched junction bases: 8. The CDR3 is made up of 17 amino acids. Per the germline V gene, CDR1 is MGHDK and CDR2 is SYGVNS. The CDR3 protein is CASSDVGGVGGANVLTF. CDR3 nucleotide sequence: TGTGCCAGCAGTGATGTAGGGGGCGTCGGTGGGGCCAACGTCCTGACTTTC.